These 28 T cell receptor beta chains originate from one sample sequenced in a study of vaccination and CD4 T cells after COVID-19. Regarding treatment: approximately nine-day PBMC culture with coronavirus spike peptide pools or control peptides (ViraFEST assay). Their antigen targets remain unknown. Sequencing of DNA taken from cultured CD4+ T cells relied on the Oncomine TCR Beta short-read assay. From the PCR reads, TCRdb called clonotypes with MiXCR, one entry per CDR3 protein. The table records approximately 11,000 distinct CDR3 sequences, more than 25% of them present only once. The source material was cultured CD4+ T cells from blood. The origin of the receptors is a human donor with COVID-19.

This clonotype turned up a few times. This chain joins TRBV6-2 or TRBV6-3 and TRBJ1-6; D is ambiguous. The CDR3 totals 20 residues. V was clipped by 0 bases and J by 0 bases, with 18 bases between them. Germline V gene lookup returns CDR1 MNHEY and CDR2 SVGEGT. The CDR3 DNA sequence: TGTGCCAGCAGTTACTCGAAACTGACAAGAGCTATCTCCTATAATTCACCCCTCCACTTT. Protein sequence: CASSYSKLTRAISYNSPLHF.

The V and J genes are TRBV20-1 and TRBJ1-1; 7 bases are a match to TRBD1. Unmatched junction bases numbered 5, after V lost 3 bases and J lost 4 bases. CDR3 length: 13 amino acids. Germline V lookup: CDR1 DFQATT, CDR2 SNEGSKA (reference sequence). This chain's CDR3 is CSASISGGTEAFF. CDR3 bases: TGCAGTGCTAGCATATCAGGGGGCACTGAAGCTTTCTTT.

This clonotype turned up a few times. V usage is TRBV19 and J usage is TRBJ1-5; 9 bases map to TRBD1. The CDR3 covers 18 residues. Per germline, CDR1 LNHDA and CDR2 SQIVND (reference sequence). Trimming removed 3 bases from V and 5 bases from J; junction bases left unmatched: 14. CDR3 region: CASSIFKVGTGFYQPQHF. As DNA, the CDR3 is TGTGCCAGTAGTATCTTTAAAGTCGGGACAGGGTTTTATCAGCCCCAGCATTTT. Complete variable domain (other parts from reference TRBV19 and TRBJ1-5): DGGITQSPKYLFRKEGQNVTLSCEQNLNHDAMYWYRQDPGQGLRLIYYSQIVNDFQKGDIAEGYSVSREKKESFPLTVTSAQKNPTAFYLCASSIFKVGTGFYQPQHFGDGTRLSIL.

Only a few counts were recorded for this clonotype. This chain uses TRBV6-1 with TRBJ1-2; D is unclear. The CDR3 loop spans 13 amino acids. V lost 5 bases and J 5 bases, leaving 12 bases between the germline ends. Germline CDR1 reads MNHNS; CDR2 reads SASEGT. CDR3 DNA sequence: TGTGCCAGCAGTCCCCGGGAGGGTTATGGCTACACCTTC. Protein product: CASSPREGYGYTF.

V gene TRBV28 combines with J gene TRBJ1-1; tentative D call: TRBD1 (6 bases). Germline-derived CDR1 and CDR2 are MDHEN and SYDVKM. Trimming left V 6 bases short and J 1 base short, with 21 bases between. CDR3 length equals 17 residues. CDR3 in amino acids: CASRPPARGGGNTEAFF. The CDR3 coding sequence is TGTGCCAGCAGACCTCCGGCTCGAGGGGGGGGGAACACTGAAGCTTTCTTT.

There are a few counts of this clonotype. V usage is TRBV11-3 and J usage is TRBJ1-2; 7 bases line up with TRBD1. CDR1 is SGHNT and CDR2 is YENEEA in the germline V gene. CDR3 length: 14 residues. With 0 bases clipped from V and 3 bases from J, the junction kept 1 base outside the gene matches. The CDR3 region is CASSLDDRDYGYTF. The CDR3 bases are TGTGCCAGCAGCTTAGATGACAGGGACTATGGCTACACCTTC.

The chain carries TRBV20-1 and TRBJ2-6; D unresolved. Trimming removed 0 bases from V and 1 base from J, with 7 bases in between. There are 15 residues in the CDR3. Per germline, CDR1 DFQATT and CDR2 SNEGSKA (reference sequence). The CDR3 region is CSARDARSGANVLTF. In DNA form, the CDR3 reads TGCAGTGCTAGAGATGCTAGGTCTGGGGCCAACGTCCTGACTTTC.

This chain connects TRBV7-8 to TRBJ1-2, with 8 bases aligning to TRBD1. Germline-derived CDR1 and CDR2 are SGHVS and FQNEAQ. CDR3 length: 15 amino acids. The V gene end was trimmed by 1 base and the J gene end by 4 bases; junction bases not matched to a gene: 5. The CDR3 DNA reads TGTGCCAGCAGCTTAGTATCCACAGGGGGCTATGGCTACACCTTC. Protein sequence: CASSLVSTGGYGYTF.

The chain uses TRBV12-3 or TRBV12-4 and TRBJ2-1; D is ambiguous. Deletions cut 6 bases from V and 5 bases from J, with 17 bases between. CDR3 length: 15 residues. DNA for the CDR3: TGTGCCAGCAGGGAGACGTCCGGTCGTAACAATGAGCAGTTCTTC. As protein: CASRETSGRNNEQFF.

The chain recombines TRBV2 with TRBJ2-3; 7 bases are a match to TRBD2. Trimming cost V 6 bases and J 0 bases; bases outside gene matches: 12. The germline V gene has CDR1 SNHLY and CDR2 FYNNEI. CDR3 length: 17 residues. The CDR3 coding sequence is TGTGCCAGCAGGGGATTCGAGCGGGGCGTTAGCACAGATACGCAGTATTTT. This encodes CASRGFERGVSTDTQYF.

This chain links TRBV27 with TRBJ2-1; 7 bases agree with TRBD2. This CDR3 is built from 15 residues. Germline values: CDR1 MNHEY, CDR2 SMNVEV (reference sequence). J gave up 2 bases and V 5 bases, and 6 bases lay outside the gene matches. In DNA form, the CDR3 reads TGTGCCAGCAGTCTCGGCCGGGGGGCCTACAATGAGCAGTTCTTC. It codes for CASSLGRGAYNEQFF.

The chain is built from TRBV18 and TRBJ1-5; 8 bases align to TRBD1. CDR1 and CDR2 from the germline V gene are KGHSH and LQKENI. The J segment lost 4 bases and the V segment lost 3 bases, leaving 5 bases of the junction unmatched. CDR3 length: 15 amino acids. Here the CDR3 reads CASSPDRGGNQPQHF. The CDR3 DNA sequence: TGTGCCAGCTCACCTGACAGGGGTGGAAATCAGCCCCAGCATTTT.

The chain's CDR3 is CASSDSGFQGRNTEAFF. CDR3 DNA sequence: TGTGCCAGCAGCGACTCGGGGTTCCAGGGTCGGAACACTGAAGCTTTCTTT. V gene TRBV11-3 combines with J gene TRBJ1-1; a weak D match, TRBD1 (5 bases). Trimming took 5 bases from V and 1 from J, leaving 20 bases between them. This CDR3 contains 17 residues. The germline V gene has CDR1 SGHNT and CDR2 YENEEA.

This clonotype was recorded a few times. This sequence joins TRBV7-6 and TRBJ2-7; 10 bases align to TRBD1. Per germline, CDR1 SGHVS and CDR2 FNYEAQ. With 6 bases clipped from V and 12 bases from J, the junction kept 8 bases outside the gene matches. CDR3 length: 12 residues. CDR3 sequence: CASRPDRGLLYF. The CDR3 nucleotides read TGTGCCAGCAGGCCCGACAGGGGGCTTCTGTACTTC.

This chain joins TRBV6-5 and TRBJ2-1; 9 bases fit TRBD2. Unmatched junction bases numbered 6, after V lost 4 bases and J lost 5 bases. The CDR3 has 15 residues. CDR1 is MNHEY and CDR2 is SVGAGI in the germline V gene. CDR3 sequence: CASSFLRGGHNEQFF. In DNA, the CDR3 is TGTGCCAGCAGTTTCCTGCGGGGGGGCCACAATGAGCAGTTCTTC.

The chain uses TRBV7-2 and TRBJ2-7; the match to TRBD1 covers 7 bases. Germline assignment: CDR1 SGHTA and CDR2 FQGNSA. The J segment lost 2 bases and the V segment lost 8 bases, leaving 9 bases of the junction unmatched. The CDR3 runs to 14 residues. CDR3 protein: CASRGTTGPYEQYF. As DNA, the CDR3 is TGTGCCAGCCGGGGAACGACAGGGCCCTACGAGCAGTACTTC.

This chain links TRBV20-1 with TRBJ1-2; 10 bases match TRBD1. The V and J ends lost 5 bases and 8 bases, in that order; junction bases with no gene match: 14. The germline gives CDR1 DFQATT, CDR2 SNEGSKA (reference sequence). The CDR3 contains 15 residues. The CDR3 region has the DNA TGCAGTGCTTCCGGGACAGGGGCCGCTGCGGGAGGCTACACCTTC. Amino acids: CSASGTGAAAGGYTF.

This chain connects TRBV6-5 to TRBJ2-2; D remains ambiguous. V lost 2 bases to trimming and J lost 6 bases, with 19 bases between them. The CDR3 runs to 17 residues. Germline values: CDR1 MNHEY, CDR2 SVGAGI. The chain's CDR3 is CASSYKLSETFPGELFF. DNA of the CDR3: TGTGCCAGCAGTTACAAACTATCCGAGACCTTCCCCGGGGAGCTGTTTTTT.

Only one count was recorded for this clonotype. V is TRBV5-1 and J is TRBJ1-1, with 8 bases matching TRBD1. CDR3 size: 15 residues. V gave up 5 bases and J gave up 1 base; unmatched junction bases: 7. From germline, CDR1 is SGHRS and CDR2 YFSETQ. The CDR3 DNA sequence: TGCGCCAGCAGTCGCGTCGGACAGGGGAACACTGAAGCTTTCTTT. Translated: CASSRVGQGNTEAFF.

This clonotype has just a few counts. This chain connects TRBV20-1 to TRBJ1-6, with 11 bases fitting TRBD1. Per germline, CDR1 DFQATT and CDR2 SNEGSKA (reference sequence). This CDR3 spans 16 amino acids. Trimming cost V 6 bases and J 4 bases; bases outside gene matches: 8. The chain's CDR3 is CSARTGGGGYNSPLHF. In nucleotides, the CDR3 is TGCAGTGCCCGGACAGGGGGCGGCGGGTATAATTCACCCCTCCACTTT.

The genes are TRBV5-6 and TRBJ1-5, with TRBD1 identical over 8 bases. The CDR3 contains 16 residues. The germline V gene has CDR1 SGHDT and CDR2 YYEEEE. The junction had 7 bases not matched to a gene; V was cut back by 4 bases and J by 1 base. CDR3 amino acids: CASSADRGLSNQPQHF. The CDR3 region has the DNA TGTGCCAGCAGCGCAGACAGGGGTTTAAGCAATCAGCCCCAGCATTTT.

The rearrangement uses TRBV20-1 and TRBJ2-6; D unclear. V shed 3 bases and J shed 0 bases, with 15 bases lying between them. CDR3 length: 17 residues. Germline V gives CDR1 DFQATT, CDR2 SNEGSKA (reference sequence). CDR3 nucleotide sequence: TGCAGTGCTAGTCCCAGGCTAACCCCCTCTGGGGCCAACGTCCTGACTTTC. As protein: CSASPRLTPSGANVLTF.

V and J are TRBV20-1 and TRBJ1-4; D is possibly TRBD1 (5 bases). The V gene's germline CDR1 is DFQATT and CDR2 SNEGSKA (reference sequence). V lost 1 base, J lost 5 bases, and 11 bases lay in between. This CDR3 is 14 amino acids long. CDR3 DNA sequence: TGCAGTGCTAGAGTGGGGGTTGAGAATGAAAAACTGTTTTTT. It yields the protein CSARVGVENEKLFF.

This rearrangement joins TRBV6-1 to TRBJ1-2, with D possibly matching TRBD1 (6 bases). Germline values: CDR1 MNHNS, CDR2 SASEGT. This CDR3 is 17 amino acids long. V was trimmed by 9 bases and J by 2 bases, leaving 25 bases between them. The CDR3 bases are TGTGCCAGTTCGTTGTCGGGCATTGGGACACAAAACTATGGCTACACCTTC. Its translation is CASSLSGIGTQNYGYTF.

The V and J genes are TRBV5-6 and TRBJ2-1, with D possibly matching TRBD1 (5 bases). The germline V and J ends were trimmed by 3 bases and 4 bases, with 11 bases remaining between them. This CDR3 region has 14 residues. CDR1 and CDR2 (germline): SGHDT, YYEEEE. CDR3 region: CASSSTTDYNEQFF. The CDR3 nucleotides read TGTGCCAGCAGCTCCACGACAGATTACAATGAGCAGTTCTTC.

The gene calls are TRBV11-2 and TRBJ1-1, with D tentatively TRBD1 (5 bases). The CDR3 consists of 15 residues. Germline V gene lookup returns CDR1 SGHAT and CDR2 FQNNGV. V was shortened by 8 bases and J by 0 bases, with 16 bases between the two germline ends. The CDR3 DNA reads as TGTGCCAGCGCCACGCGGAGACAGATGAACACTGAAGCTTTCTTT. Translated, it gives CASATRRQMNTEAFF.

The chain links TRBV6-1 to TRBJ2-7; tentatively, D is TRBD1 (6 bases). Germline V CDR1 and CDR2: MNHNS, SASEGT. This CDR3 is 12 amino acids long. The ends were cut back, 5 bases at V and 9 bases at J, with 14 bases in the middle. The CDR3 spells CASSQQQGRQYF. CDR3 coding DNA: TGTGCCAGCAGTCAACAACAGGGAAGGCAGTACTTC.

The chain couples TRBV11-2 to TRBJ2-7; 9 bases align to TRBD1. The J segment lost 6 bases and the V segment lost 1 base, leaving 10 bases of the junction unmatched. The CDR3 contains 16 residues. The germline V gene encodes CDR1 SGHAT and CDR2 FQNNGV. The CDR3 DNA sequence: TGTGCCAGCAGCTTAGTGGGGACAGGGAAGCCCCTCGAGCAGTACTTC. It yields the protein CASSLVGTGKPLEQYF.